A selection of T cell receptor beta chains follows, all from one sample in a study of neurological immune-mediated disorders. Each CDR3 protein is one row after TCRdb ran MiXCR on the 5' RACE reads. The table records some 30,000 distinct CDR3 sequences, approximately 24% of them present only once. Sequenced input: CD4+ T cells from blood. All receptors derive from a man aged 45 to 65 with HTLV-1-associated myelopathy (HAM/TSP). The CDR3 runs from the conserved cysteine through the conserved F or W. D genes are given only for firm matches. Clone size appears in some rows only: once, few, many, or a class for an expanded clone.

TRBV12-3/TRBV12-4	TRBJ1-1	TRBD1	many	CASRKSRGYTEAFF	TGTGCCAGCAGAAAATCCAGGGGGTACACTGAAGCTTTCTTT
TRBV5-8	TRBJ1-2	-	many	CASSPRPGLGGHGYTF	TGTGCCAGCAGCCCCCGCCCGGGGCTGGGGGGCCATGGCTACACCTTC
TRBV20-1	TRBJ2-1	-	many	CSAPTGGRDNEQFF	TGCAGTGCTCCCACGGGGGGCAGGGACAATGAGCAGTTCTTC
TRBV5-6	TRBJ1-2	-	-	CASSLGTAFRGYTF	TGTGCCAGCAGCTTGGGGACAGCTTTTCGGGGCTACACCTTC
TRBV5-1	TRBJ2-7	TRBD2	-	CASSPAPSGEATYEQYF	TGCGCCAGCAGCCCCGCTCCTAGCGGGGAGGCGACGTACGAGCAGTACTTC
TRBV5-4	TRBJ2-1	TRBD2	many	CASSSKLAGVTHEQFF	TGTGCCAGCAGCTCGAAACTAGCGGGAGTAACCCATGAGCAGTTCTTC
TRBV18	TRBJ1-1	-	many	CASSPPSRENTEAFF	TGTGCCAGCTCACCACCAAGCAGGGAGAACACTGAAGCTTTCTTT
TRBV6-6	TRBJ1-2	-	many	CASSHPAGLNGYTF	TGTGCCAGCAGCCACCCGGCGGGGTTGAATGGCTACACCTTC
TRBV5-1	TRBJ2-3	TRBD2	-	CASSSTPSGGGDTQYF	TGCGCCAGCAGCTCAACTCCTAGCGGGGGAGGGGATACGCAGTATTTT
TRBV5-1	TRBJ2-3	TRBD1	many	CASSLQGARTDTQYF	TGCGCCAGCAGCTTGCAGGGGGCGCGGACAGATACGCAGTATTTT
TRBV3-1	TRBJ1-1	-	many	CASSQSGGTTEAFF	TGTGCCAGCAGCCAGAGTGGGGGTACCACTGAAGCTTTCTTT
TRBV29-1	TRBJ1-2	-	-	CSVRDFNYGYTF	TGCAGCGTCCGGGACTTCAACTATGGCTACACCTTC
TRBV20-1	TRBJ2-4	-	many	CSASRPRETKNIQYF	TGCAGTGCTAGTAGGCCAAGGGAGACCAAAAACATTCAGTACTTC
TRBV5-1	TRBJ2-7	TRBD1	-	CASSVIYSGTGVSYEQYF	TGCGCCAGCAGCGTTATCTATTCCGGGACAGGGGTATCCTACGAGCAGTACTTC
TRBV9	TRBJ1-3	-	many	CASSVGSVSSGNTIYF	TGTGCCAGCAGCGTAGGATCGGTGAGCTCTGGAAACACCATATATTTT
TRBV20-1	TRBJ2-2	-	many	CSARDSGQSSNTGELFF	TGCAGTGCTAGAGATTCAGGGCAGAGTTCGAACACCGGGGAGCTGTTTTTT
TRBV20-1	TRBJ2-7	-	many	CSAGPRTGRGEQYF	TGCAGTGCTGGCCCCAGGACTGGAAGAGGAGAGCAGTACTTC
TRBV20-1	TRBJ1-4	-	many	CSAAVGRANEKLFF	TGCAGTGCCGCAGTGGGGAGGGCTAATGAAAAACTGTTTTTT
TRBV12-3/TRBV12-4	TRBJ2-7	-	many	CASSFGGPYEQYF	TGTGCCAGCAGTTTCGGGGGCCCCTACGAGCAGTACTTC
TRBV24-1	TRBJ2-1	TRBD2	-	CDTSDSSGTSATEQFF	TGTGACACCAGTGATTCCTCCGGGACTAGCGCCACTGAGCAGTTCTTC
TRBV11-2	TRBJ2-1	TRBD2	many	CASSFKRGHEQFF	TGTGCCAGCAGCTTTAAGCGGGGCCATGAGCAGTTCTTC
TRBV20-1	TRBJ1-2	TRBD1	-	CSARDTQGAVYGYNF	TGCAGTGCTAGAGATACACAGGGGGCCGTCTATGGCTATAACTTC
TRBV5-1	TRBJ2-3	TRBD2	-	CASRDGLAGSPTYTQYF	TGCGCCAGCAGGGATGGACTAGCGGGGTCCCCCACTTATACGCAGTATTTT
TRBV20-1	TRBJ1-2	-	few	CSASAGADGYTF	TGCAGTGCTAGTGCGGGGGCCGATGGCTACACCTTC
TRBV14	TRBJ2-6	TRBD1	-	CASSPDREISGANVLTF	TGTGCCAGCAGCCCGGACAGGGAAATCTCTGGGGCCAACGTCCTGACTTTC
TRBV18	TRBJ2-3	-	many	CASSPPGSTDTQYF	TGTGCCAGCTCACCCCCGGGAAGCACAGATACGCAGTATTTT
TRBV29-1	TRBJ1-5	-	many	CSVQDTSNQPQHF	TGCAGCGTTCAAGACACGTCGAATCAGCCCCAGCATTTT
TRBV29-1	TRBJ2-2	-	medium-sized	CSVVLNTGELFF	TGCAGCGTTGTCCTGAACACCGGGGAGCTGTTTTTT
TRBV9	TRBJ2-3	TRBD1	many	CASNGQGTDTQYF	TGTGCCAGCAACGGACAGGGCACAGATACGCAGTATTTT
TRBV12-3/TRBV12-4	TRBJ1-5	-	-	CASSLYAWVTDSNQPQHF	TGTGCCAGCAGTTTATACGCATGGGTGACGGATAGCAATCAGCCCCAGCATTTT
TRBV7-2	TRBJ2-7	-	many	CASSFGGAYYEQYF	TGTGCCAGCAGCTTCGGCGGGGCCTACTACGAGCAGTACTTC